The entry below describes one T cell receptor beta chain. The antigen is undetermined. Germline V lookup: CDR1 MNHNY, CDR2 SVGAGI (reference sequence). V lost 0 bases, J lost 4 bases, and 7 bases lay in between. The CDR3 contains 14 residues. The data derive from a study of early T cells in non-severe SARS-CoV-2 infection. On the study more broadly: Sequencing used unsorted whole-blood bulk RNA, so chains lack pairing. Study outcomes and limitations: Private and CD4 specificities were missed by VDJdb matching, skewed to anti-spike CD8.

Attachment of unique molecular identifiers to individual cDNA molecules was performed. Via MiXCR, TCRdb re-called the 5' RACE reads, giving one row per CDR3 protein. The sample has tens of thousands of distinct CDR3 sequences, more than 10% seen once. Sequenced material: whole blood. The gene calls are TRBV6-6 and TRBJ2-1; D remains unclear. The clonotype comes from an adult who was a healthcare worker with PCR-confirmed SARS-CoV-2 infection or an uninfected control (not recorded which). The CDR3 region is CASSYSGGYNEQFF. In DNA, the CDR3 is TGTGCCAGCAGTTACTCAGGCGGATACAATGAGCAGTTCTTC.